Below, 4 T cell receptor beta chains from the same sample are listed, as sequenced in a study of T cell responses to AZD1222 COVID-19 vaccine. Measured with immunoSEQ multiplex PCR; TCRdb has only the in-frame clones, and not every one. The sample carries approximately 100,000 clones, 88% recorded once. The material was peripheral blood, obtained on day 0 of MenACWY control vaccination. The receptors here all came from an adult in good health.

This sequence joins TRBV5-5 and TRBJ1-5; TRBD1 matches at 8 bases. This CDR3 region has 16 residues. Germline lookup yields CDR1 SGHKS and CDR2 YYEKEE (reference sequence). The trim removed 4 bases at V and 5 bases at J, leaving 11 bases unmatched. Here the CDR3 DNA reads TGTGCCAGCAGCCCGGGGACAGGAGGAGGTCATCAGCCCCAGCATTTT. Translating gives CASSPGTGGGHQPQHF.

The J gene is TRBJ1-5, the V gene TRBV7-8, with D tentatively TRBD1 (5 bases). The V gene's germline CDR1 is SGHVS and CDR2 FQNEAQ. Trimming took off 0 bases at V and 1 base at J, with 7 bases between the two ends. The CDR3 covers 15 residues. CDR3 loop: CASSLAWGSNQPQHF. For the CDR3, the DNA is TGTGCCAGCAGCTTAGCTTGGGGCAGCAATCAGCCCCAGCATTTT.

CDR3 region: CASSLSSPPRNEQFF. Written as DNA, the CDR3 is TGTGCCAGCTCATTGAGCTCCCCTCCCAGGAATGAGCAGTTCTTC. The chain uses TRBV18 and TRBJ2-1; D is undetermined. The germline V gene has CDR1 KGHSH and CDR2 LQKENI. Trimming took off 5 bases at V and 7 bases at J, with 18 bases between the two ends. This CDR3 has 15 residues. The complete variable domain, with remaining parts taken from reference TRBV18 and TRBJ2-1, reads NAGVMQNPRHLVRRRGQEARLRCSPMKGHSHVYWYRQLPEEGLKFMVYLQKENIIDESGMPKERFSAEFPKEGPSILRIQQVVRGDSAAYFCASSLSSPPRNEQFFGPGTRLTVL.

The V call is TRBV11-2, the J call TRBJ1-6, with unresolved D. Germline values: CDR1 SGHAT, CDR2 FQNNGV. The CDR3 covers 11 residues. Between the trimmed V and J ends, which lost 5 bases and 11 bases, there was a span of 7 bases. In nucleotides, the CDR3 is TGTGCCAGCAGCCCTGGGGCACCCCTCCACTTT. The encoded protein is CASSPGAPLHF.